This T cell receptor beta chain was observed in a study of blood T cell repertoires in COVID-19. The wider study: Both acute and convalescent COVID-19 samples were obtained from the United States, Italy and Spain. From T cells, B-cell-depleted T cells, or PBMCs came the material, which was cDNA or gDNA.

This clone showed up just once. Original methodology: Reference gene primer amplification in the assay estimated nucleated cell counts. The protocol was immunoSEQ multiplex PCR, while the TCRdb copy is restricted to in-frame clones and leaves out a portion. V and J calls and clone size are copied from that table; D and trimming were computed from the DNA. The table has roughly 330,000 clones, roughly 90% seen once. This CDR3 comprises 14 residues. Germline lookup yields CDR1 LGHDT and CDR2 YNNKEL (reference sequence). V was trimmed by 4 bases and J by 3 bases, leaving 13 bases between them. Seattle cases were enrolled at active infection and followed longitudinally.

Source material: peripheral blood. This sequence originates from a man in his thirties or forties with COVID-19, enrolled during active disease. This chain links TRBV3-1 (or the pseudogene TRBV3-2) with TRBJ2-7; weak D call: TRBD2 (5 bases). The CDR3 nucleotides read TGTGCCAGCAGCCCGGGGAACAGTTACTACGAGCAGTACTTC. Protein product: CASSPGNSYYEQYF.